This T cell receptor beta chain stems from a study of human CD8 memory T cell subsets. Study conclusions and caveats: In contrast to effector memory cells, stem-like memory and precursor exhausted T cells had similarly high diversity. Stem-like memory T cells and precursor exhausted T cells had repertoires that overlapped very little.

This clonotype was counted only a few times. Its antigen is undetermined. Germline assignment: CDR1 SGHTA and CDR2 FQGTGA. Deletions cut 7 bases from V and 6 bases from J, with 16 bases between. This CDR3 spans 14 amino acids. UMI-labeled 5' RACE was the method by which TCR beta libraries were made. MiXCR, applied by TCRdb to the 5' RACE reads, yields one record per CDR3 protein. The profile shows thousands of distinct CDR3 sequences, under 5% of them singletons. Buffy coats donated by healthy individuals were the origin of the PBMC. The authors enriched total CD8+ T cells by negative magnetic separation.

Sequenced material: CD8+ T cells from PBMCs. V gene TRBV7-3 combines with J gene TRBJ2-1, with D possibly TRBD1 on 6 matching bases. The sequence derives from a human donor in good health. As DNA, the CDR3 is TGTGCCAGCACCCTTTGGGCAGGGGTCAATGAGCAGTTCTTC. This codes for CASTLWAGVNEQFF.